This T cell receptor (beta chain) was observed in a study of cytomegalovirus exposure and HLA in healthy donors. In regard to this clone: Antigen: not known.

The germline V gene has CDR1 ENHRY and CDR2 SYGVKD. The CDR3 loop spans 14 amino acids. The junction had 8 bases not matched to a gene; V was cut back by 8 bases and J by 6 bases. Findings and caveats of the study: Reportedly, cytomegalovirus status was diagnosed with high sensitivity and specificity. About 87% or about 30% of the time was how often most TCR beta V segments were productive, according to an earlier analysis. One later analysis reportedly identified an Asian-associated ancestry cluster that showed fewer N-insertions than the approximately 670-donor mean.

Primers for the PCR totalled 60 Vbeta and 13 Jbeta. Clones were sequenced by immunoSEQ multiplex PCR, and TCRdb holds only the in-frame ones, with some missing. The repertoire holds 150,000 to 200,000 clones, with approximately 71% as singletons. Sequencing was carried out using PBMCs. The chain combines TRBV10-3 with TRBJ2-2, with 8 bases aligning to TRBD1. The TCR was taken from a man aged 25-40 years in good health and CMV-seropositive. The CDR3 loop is CAIPGTGPPGELFF. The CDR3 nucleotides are TGTGCCATCCCCGGGACAGGTCCCCCCGGGGAGCTGTTTTTT.